Below, 17 T cell receptor beta chains from the same sample are listed, as sequenced in a study of T-cell reconstitution after alpha-beta-depleted transplantation in children (dated by TCRdb to the mid-2010s). Libraries were built with PCR. Sequencer: Illumina HiSeq 2500. TCR libraries were prepared with molecular barcoding, using unique molecular identifiers to normalize TCRbeta repertoire quantification. TCRdb reworked the public reads: Q25 trimming with fastp, MiXCR clone assembly, productive beta chains retained. A single entry per CDR3 protein holds the most common genes and DNA from its merged rows. Recorded for this sample are hundreds of thousands of distinct CDR3 sequences; roughly 16% of them occurred a single time. The top ten clones comprise approximately 4.5% of the sample. This specimen's treatment or condition label, interpreted: allogeneic hematopoietic cell transplantation with graft depleted of TCRalphabeta T cells and CD19 B cells.

Sequences were derived from PBMCs, mostly from graft donor cells, sampled 360 days after TCRalphabeta/CD19-depleted stem cell transplant. The receptors stem from a male patient aged 10 to 17 who had a stem cell transplant for acute lymphoblastic leukemia, so the T cells may come from the graft donor.

This clonotype was recorded many times. The V gene is TRBV25-1, the J gene TRBJ2-2, with D possibly being TRBD1 or TRBD2 (5 bases each). CDR3 length: 13 amino acids. V was pared by 5 bases and J by 7 bases, with 11 bases between. The V gene's germline CDR1 is MGHDK and CDR2 SYGVNS. In DNA form, the CDR3 reads TGTGCCAGCAGTACTAGAGGGGTCGGGGAGCTGTTTTTT. This sequence encodes CASSTRGVGELFF.

This chain links TRBV7-2 with TRBJ2-3; D perhaps matches TRBD1 (6 bases). The CDR3 spans 13 residues. Trimming removed 6 bases at V and 4 bases at J, with 11 bases between. Per germline, CDR1 SGHTA and CDR2 FQGNSA. The CDR3 loop reads CASRRTASDTQYF. The DNA for the CDR3 is TGTGCCAGCAGGCGGACAGCCTCAGATACGCAGTATTTT. Variable domain in full (rest from reference TRBV7-2 and TRBJ2-3): GAGVSQSPSNKVTEKGKDVELRCDPISGHTALYWYRQSLGQGLEFLIYFQGNSAPDKSGLPSDRFSAERTGGSVSTLTIQRTQQEDSAVYLCASRRTASDTQYFGPGTRLTVL.

This clonotype has a handful of counts. V usage is TRBV29-1 and J usage is TRBJ2-1, with D hard to call. The CDR3 covers 12 residues. Trimming shortened V by 7 bases and J by 5 bases, and 12 bases separated the two germline ends. From germline, CDR1 is SQVTM and CDR2 ANQGSEA. The DNA for the CDR3 is TGCAGCGCTTCCCCGGTCCACAATGAGCAGTTCTTC. Encoded protein: CSASPVHNEQFF.

The chain couples TRBV24-1 to TRBJ2-1; tentatively, D is TRBD1 or TRBD2 (6 bases each). V lost 3 bases and J 7 bases, leaving 15 bases between the germline ends. Per germline, CDR1 KGHDR and CDR2 SFDVKD. The CDR3 sequence is 15 residues long. DNA for the CDR3: TGTGCCACCAGTGATCCGGGGGCCCTGGGGAATGAGCAGTTCTTC. This encodes CATSDPGALGNEQFF.

The chain uses TRBV7-8 and TRBJ2-3, with 9 positions matching TRBD1. The length of the CDR3 is 16 residues. V shed 6 bases and J 3 bases; nucleotides not matched to a gene: 10. Per germline, CDR1 SGHVS and CDR2 FQNEAQ. Here the CDR3 DNA reads TGTGCCAGCAGGTTGGGCGGGACAGGGAGAACAGATACGCAGTATTTT. This encodes CASRLGGTGRTDTQYF.

This rearrangement joins TRBV27 to TRBJ2-1; 8 nucleotides match TRBD2. Germline loops: CDR1 MNHEY, CDR2 SMNVEV (reference sequence). CDR3 size: 16 residues. Trimming at V came to 0 bases and at J to 3 bases, leaving 4 bases not matched to a gene. CDR3 residues: CASSLSGTSIYNEQFF. The CDR3 region has the DNA TGTGCCAGCAGTTTATCCGGGACTAGTATCTACAATGAGCAGTTCTTC.

The chain employs TRBV21-1 and TRBJ2-7; the table's TRBD2 call for D was not verified on the DNA. TRBV21-1 is marked as a pseudogene. CDR3 length: 18 residues. In nucleotides, the CDR3 is TGTGCCAGCAGCAACAATGGAGGCTTCGACTCTCCCTCCTACGAGCAGTACTTC. Its protein product is CASSNNGGFDSPSYEQYF.

In its sample, this clonotype was seen a few times. The gene calls are TRBV3-1 and TRBJ1-4, with unresolved D. Germline V CDR1 and CDR2: LGHDT, YNNKEL (reference sequence). The V end was cut by 4 bases, the J end by 0 bases, with 6 bases between. The CDR3 consists of 14 residues. DNA for the CDR3: TGTGCCAGCAGCCTGGCACCAACTAATGAAAAACTGTTTTTT. This gives the protein CASSLAPTNEKLFF.

This chain links TRBV5-1 with TRBJ2-2, with 8 nucleotides matching TRBD2. V shed 4 bases and J 1 base; nucleotides not matched to a gene: 6. The germline gives CDR1 SGHRS, CDR2 YFSETQ. This CDR3 contains 16 residues. CDR3 sequence: CASSPLAEMNTGELFF. For the CDR3, the DNA is TGCGCCAGCAGCCCACTAGCGGAGATGAACACCGGGGAGCTGTTTTTT.

Only a few counts were recorded for this clonotype. The chain combines TRBV4-1 with TRBJ2-3; D is uncertain. The germline gives CDR1 MGHRA, CDR2 YSYEKL. CDR3 size: 16 residues. V shed 4 bases and J shed 3 bases, with 17 bases lying between them. The DNA of the CDR3 is TGCGCCAGCAGCCCAGCTCCGTCGGCAGCGACAGATACGCAGTATTTT. Translating it yields CASSPAPSAATDTQYF.

This clonotype was counted many times. Compared with germline, one end of the junction differs, possibly owing to a read error. The chain recombines TRBV5-1 with TRBJ2-7, with 9 bases that match TRBD1. The germline gives CDR1 SGHRS, CDR2 YFSETQ. There are 15 residues in the CDR3. The CDR3 nucleotides read TGTGCCAGCAGTTCCGGACAGGGGCTCTCCTACGAGCAGTACTTC. Amino acids: CASSSGQGLSYEQYF.

The gene calls are TRBV13 and TRBJ2-7; D not certain. The CDR3 is made up of 14 amino acids. CDR1 and CDR2 (germline): PRHDT, FYEKMQ (reference sequence). V was pared by 0 bases and J by 3 bases, with 9 bases between. The CDR3 region has the DNA TGTGCCAGCAGCTTAGGCCTAGGCCTCTACGAGCAGTACTTC. This sequence encodes CASSLGLGLYEQYF.

The CDR3 protein is CSVEGSGRADTQYF. In nucleotides, the CDR3 is TGCAGCGTTGAGGGGAGCGGGAGGGCAGATACGCAGTATTTT. The J gene is TRBJ2-3, the V gene TRBV29-1; TRBD2 agrees at 10 bases. Trimming at V came to 3 bases and at J to 4 bases, leaving 4 bases not matched to a gene. CDR1 and CDR2 from the germline V gene are SQVTM and ANQGSEA. This CDR3 has 14 residues.

The table lists this clonotype with many counts. The chain joins TRBV18 to TRBJ2-5; 7 positions agree with TRBD2. This CDR3 contains 13 residues. The V and J ends lost 3 bases and 2 bases, in that order; junction bases with no gene match: 0. CDR1 and CDR2 (germline): KGHSH, LQKENI. The CDR3: CASSPGLQETQYF. The CDR3 bases are TGTGCCAGCTCACCGGGACTACAAGAGACCCAGTACTTC.

The chain links TRBV11-2 to TRBJ1-1; 7 positions agree with TRBD1. This CDR3 is built from 15 residues. The germline V gene encodes CDR1 SGHAT and CDR2 FQNNGV. V shed 3 bases and J 11 bases; nucleotides not matched to a gene: 15. The DNA for the CDR3 is TGTGCCAGCAGCTTCAGGGAGGGGGCTGGGCTTTCCGCTTTCTTT. This translates into CASSFREGAGLSAFF.

This clonotype was seen many times. The chain recombines TRBV5-1 with TRBJ2-2; the D gene is possibly TRBD1 (5 bases). Germline V lookup: CDR1 SGHRS, CDR2 YFSETQ. The ends were cut back, 1 base at V and 5 bases at J, with 12 bases in the middle. CDR3 length equals 15 residues. The CDR3 loop is CASSLRGASTGELFF. DNA of the CDR3: TGCGCCAGCAGCTTGAGGGGTGCGTCTACCGGGGAGCTGTTTTTT.

In this sample, this clonotype turned up many times. The chain recombines TRBV7-9 with TRBJ2-5; a weak D match, TRBD1 (6 bases). Deletions cut 3 bases from V and 1 base from J, with 12 bases between. This CDR3 contains 15 residues. CDR1 and CDR2 from the germline V gene are SEHNR and FQNEAQ (reference sequence). CDR3 sequence reads: CASSFGGQLQETQYF. CDR3 nucleotides: TGTGCCAGCAGCTTTGGCGGACAGCTCCAAGAGACCCAGTACTTC.